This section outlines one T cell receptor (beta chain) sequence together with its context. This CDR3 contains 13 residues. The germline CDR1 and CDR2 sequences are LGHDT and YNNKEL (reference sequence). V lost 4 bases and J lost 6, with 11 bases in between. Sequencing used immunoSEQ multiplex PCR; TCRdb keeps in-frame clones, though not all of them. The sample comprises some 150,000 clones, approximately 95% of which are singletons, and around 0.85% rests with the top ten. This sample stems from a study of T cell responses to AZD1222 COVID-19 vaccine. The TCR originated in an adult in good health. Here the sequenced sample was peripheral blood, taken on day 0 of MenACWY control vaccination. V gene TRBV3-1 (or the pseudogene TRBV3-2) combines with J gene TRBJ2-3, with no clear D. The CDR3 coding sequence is TGTGCCAGCAGCCCGTTAGTTTCGGATACGCAGTATTTT. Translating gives CASSPLVSDTQYF.